The present entry profiles one T cell receptor beta chain with its context. Positively selected for CCR7, the CD45RO-negative cells used as naive CD8 cells excluded terminally differentiated effector memory CD45RA+ cells. The sample is drawn from a study of shared clonotypes between healthy human individuals. Method: immunoSEQ multiplex PCR; TCRdb's copy keeps in-frame clones and lacks some. Here the sample spans around 2,000,000 clones, 85% to 95% being singletons. V was pared by 3 bases and J by 0 bases, with 9 bases between. The CDR3 length is 16 residues. Germline V gene data show CDR1 as MDHEN and CDR2 as SYDVKM.

The receptor comes from a man between 18 and 29 years old in good health. The V call is TRBV28, the J call TRBJ2-6; D call uncertain. Source material: naive CD8+ T cells sorted from blood. CDR3 sequence: CASSLSQTSGANVLTF. The CDR3 nucleotides read TGTGCCAGCAGTTTGAGTCAGACCTCTGGGGCCAACGTCCTGACTTTC.